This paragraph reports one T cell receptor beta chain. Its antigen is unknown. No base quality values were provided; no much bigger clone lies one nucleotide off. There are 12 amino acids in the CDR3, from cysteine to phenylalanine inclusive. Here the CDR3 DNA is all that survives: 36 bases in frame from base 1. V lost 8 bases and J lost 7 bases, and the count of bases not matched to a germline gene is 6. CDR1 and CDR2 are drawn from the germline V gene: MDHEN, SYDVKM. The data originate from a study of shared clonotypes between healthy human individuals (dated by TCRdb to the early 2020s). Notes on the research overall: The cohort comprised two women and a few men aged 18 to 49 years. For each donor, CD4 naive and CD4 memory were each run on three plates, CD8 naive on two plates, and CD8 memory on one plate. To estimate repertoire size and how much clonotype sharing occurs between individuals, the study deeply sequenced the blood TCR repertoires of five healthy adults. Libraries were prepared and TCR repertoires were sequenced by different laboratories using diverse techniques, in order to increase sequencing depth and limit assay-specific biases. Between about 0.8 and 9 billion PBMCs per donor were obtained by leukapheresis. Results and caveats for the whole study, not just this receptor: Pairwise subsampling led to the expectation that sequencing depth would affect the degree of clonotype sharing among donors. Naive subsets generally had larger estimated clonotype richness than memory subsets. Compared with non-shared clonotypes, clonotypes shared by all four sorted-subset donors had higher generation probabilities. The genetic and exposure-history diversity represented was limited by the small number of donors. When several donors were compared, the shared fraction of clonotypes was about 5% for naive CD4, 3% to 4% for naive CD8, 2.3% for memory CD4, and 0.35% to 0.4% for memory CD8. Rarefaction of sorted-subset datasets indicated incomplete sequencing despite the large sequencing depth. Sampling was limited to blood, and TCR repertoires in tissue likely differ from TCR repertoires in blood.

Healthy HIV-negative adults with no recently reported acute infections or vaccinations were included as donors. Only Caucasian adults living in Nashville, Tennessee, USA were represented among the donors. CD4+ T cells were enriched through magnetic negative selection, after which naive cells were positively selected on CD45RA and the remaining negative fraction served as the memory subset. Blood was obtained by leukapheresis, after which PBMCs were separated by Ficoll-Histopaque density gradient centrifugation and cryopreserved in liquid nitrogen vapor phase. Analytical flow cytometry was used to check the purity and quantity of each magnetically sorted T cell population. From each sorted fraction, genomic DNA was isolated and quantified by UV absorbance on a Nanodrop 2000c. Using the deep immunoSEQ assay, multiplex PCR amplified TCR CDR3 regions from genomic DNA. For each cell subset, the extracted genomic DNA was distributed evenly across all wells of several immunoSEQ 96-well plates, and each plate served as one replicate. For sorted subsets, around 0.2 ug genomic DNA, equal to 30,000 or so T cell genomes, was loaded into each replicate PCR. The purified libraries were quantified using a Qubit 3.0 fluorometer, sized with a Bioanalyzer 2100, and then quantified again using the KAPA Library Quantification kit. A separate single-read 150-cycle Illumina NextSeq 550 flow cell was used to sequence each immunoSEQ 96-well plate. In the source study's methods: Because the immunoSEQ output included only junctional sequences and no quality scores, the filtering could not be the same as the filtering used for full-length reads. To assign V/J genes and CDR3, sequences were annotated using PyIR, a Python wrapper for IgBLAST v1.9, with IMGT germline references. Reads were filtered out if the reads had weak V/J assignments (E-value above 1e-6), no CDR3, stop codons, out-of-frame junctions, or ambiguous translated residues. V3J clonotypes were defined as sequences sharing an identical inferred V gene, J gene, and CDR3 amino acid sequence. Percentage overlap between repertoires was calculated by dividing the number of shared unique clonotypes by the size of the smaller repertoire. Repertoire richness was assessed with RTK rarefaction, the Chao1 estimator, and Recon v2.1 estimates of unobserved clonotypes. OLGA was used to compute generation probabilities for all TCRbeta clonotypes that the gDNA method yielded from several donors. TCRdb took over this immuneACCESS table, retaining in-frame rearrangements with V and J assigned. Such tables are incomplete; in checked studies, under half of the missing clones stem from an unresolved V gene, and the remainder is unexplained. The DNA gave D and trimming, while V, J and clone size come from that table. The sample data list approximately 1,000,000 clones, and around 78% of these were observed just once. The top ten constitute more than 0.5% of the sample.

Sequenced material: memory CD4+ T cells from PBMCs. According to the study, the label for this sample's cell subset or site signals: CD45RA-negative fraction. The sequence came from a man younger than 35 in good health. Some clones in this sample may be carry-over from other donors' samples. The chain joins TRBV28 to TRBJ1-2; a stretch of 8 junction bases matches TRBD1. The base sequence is TGTGCCAGCGGCAGGGGGCTGAGTGGCTACACCTTC. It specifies CASGRGLSGYTF.